The present T cell receptor (beta chain) was sequenced within a study of blood T cell repertoires in COVID-19. On the study more broadly: PBMCs, B-cell-depleted T cells, or T cells provided the cDNA or gDNA that made up the material.

This CDR3 has 13 amino acids. Germline CDR1 reads MDHEN; CDR2 reads SYDVKM. Trimming cost V 2 bases and J 4 bases, with 8 bases left between them. Only in-frame clones appear in the TCRdb table, and some are missing; sequencing was by immunoSEQ multiplex PCR. The table has hundreds of thousands of clones, roughly nine tenths seen once; the top ten hold about 6%. This TCR derives from a man aged 55-75 years who had recovered from COVID-19. The source material was peripheral blood. The J gene is TRBJ1-2, the V gene TRBV28; perhaps TRBD1 as D (5 bases). CDR3 nucleotides: TGTGCCAGCAGTTTACGACAGATCTATGGCTACACCTTC. This codes for CASSLRQIYGYTF.